What follows are 24 T cell receptor beta chains derived from one specimen sequenced in a study of blood T cell repertoires in COVID-19 (dated by TCRdb to between 2020 and 2021). Receptor libraries were prepared by the immunoSEQ multiplex PCR assay. The source is immuneACCESS, and TCRdb retained only in-frame sequences with V and J called. Part of the clones is not carried over; for the studies checked, unresolved V genes explain less than half of this, and the remainder is unexplained. The sample contains roughly 150,000 clones, roughly 85% of them found a single time. Clones ranked in the top ten supply roughly 1.9% of the sample. Sequencing was performed on peripheral blood. These receptors originate from an elderly woman with acute or convalescent COVID-19.

The chain recombines TRBV5-1 with TRBJ2-6, with D maybe TRBD1 (5 bases). CDR1 SGHRS and CDR2 YFSETQ come from the germline V gene. The CDR3 runs to 17 residues. Deletions cut 0 bases from V and 0 bases from J, with 10 bases between. Here the CDR3 DNA reads TGCGCCAGCAGCTTGGGCAGGGTTCGCTCTGGGGCCAACGTCCTGACTTTC. Protein product: CASSLGRVRSGANVLTF.

The genes are TRBV20-1 and TRBJ2-1; no reliable D call. CDR1 is DFQATT and CDR2 is SNEGSKA in the germline V gene (reference sequence). This CDR3 region has 11 residues. V lost 6 bases and J lost 7, with 10 bases in between. The CDR3 DNA is TGCAGTGCCCAGATGGTAAATGAGCAGTTCTTC. Translation gives CSAQMVNEQFF.

The V and J genes are TRBV2 and TRBJ2-2; TRBD1 matches 7 bases. The trim removed 6 bases at V and 4 bases at J, leaving 8 bases unmatched. Germline-derived CDR1 and CDR2 are SNHLY and FYNNEI. This CDR3 comprises 15 residues. The CDR3 is CASSTGTEFTGELFF. Written as DNA, the CDR3 is TGTGCCAGCAGCACCGGGACAGAATTCACCGGGGAGCTGTTTTTT.

V usage is TRBV5-1 and J usage is TRBJ1-2; D may be TRBD1 (6 bases). V lost 2 bases and J lost 7, with 15 bases in between. Germline CDR1 reads SGHRS; CDR2 reads YFSETQ. The CDR3 spans 14 residues. Here the CDR3 DNA reads TGCGCCAGCAGCTTACACCGGGACAATGTTGGCTACACCTTC. Amino acid sequence: CASSLHRDNVGYTF.

The chain combines TRBV16 with TRBJ1-1; D might be TRBD1 (6 bases). From germline, CDR1 is KGHSY and CDR2 FQNENV. Trimming took 3 bases from V and 1 from J, leaving 6 bases between them. This CDR3 comprises 13 residues. This chain's CDR3 is CASSHRGNTEAFF. The CDR3 nucleotides are TGTGCCAGCAGCCACAGGGGGAACACTGAAGCTTTCTTT.

CDR3 in amino acids: CSVTGQGSYEQFF. In DNA, the CDR3 is TGCAGCGTAACGGGACAGGGTTCTTATGAGCAGTTCTTC. The chain has TRBV29-1 and TRBJ2-1, with 9 positions matching TRBD1. V was pared by 6 bases and J by 8 bases, with 8 bases of the junction left unmatched. CDR3 size: 13 residues. CDR1 and CDR2 from the germline V gene are SQVTM and ANQGSEA.

The chain recombines TRBV5-1 with TRBJ1-6; TRBD1 aligns across 8 bases. The CDR3 sequence is 16 residues long. Germline CDR1 SGHRS, CDR2 YFSETQ. V was clipped by 4 bases and J by 9 bases; unmatched bases: 12. This chain's CDR3 is CASSAGPGQVGSPLHF. Written as DNA, the CDR3 is TGCGCCAGCAGCGCCGGACCGGGACAGGTGGGTTCACCCCTCCACTTT.

The chain recombines TRBV2 with TRBJ1-5; D is possibly TRBD1 (6 bases). V was cut by 3 bases and J by 6 bases, with 9 bases left in between. The CDR3 runs to 13 residues. The germline V gene encodes CDR1 SNHLY and CDR2 FYNNEI. This chain's CDR3 is CASSERGIQPQHF. CDR3 DNA sequence: TGTGCCAGCAGTGAGAGGGGGATTCAGCCCCAGCATTTT.

The chain joins TRBV29-1 to TRBJ2-3; the match to TRBD2 covers 8 bases. Trimming cost V 5 bases and J 6 bases; bases outside gene matches: 4. Germline CDR1 and CDR2: SQVTM and ANQGSEA. CDR3 length: 12 residues. CDR3 loop: CSVHLAGDTQYF. CDR3 coding DNA: TGCAGCGTTCACCTAGCGGGTGATACGCAGTATTTT.

The chain links TRBV15 to TRBJ2-1; the D gene is possibly TRBD2 (6 bases). Germline V gene lookup returns CDR1 LNHNV and CDR2 YYDKDF (reference sequence). This CDR3 comprises 13 residues. Trimming pared 5 bases from V and 7 bases from J, leaving 12 bases between. The CDR3 reads CATSRGSRNEQFF. The CDR3 nucleotides are TGTGCCACCAGCCGGGGGTCGAGGAATGAGCAGTTCTTC.

This clone was found a few times. The chain uses TRBV19 and TRBJ2-3, with 13 bases fitting TRBD2. The germline CDR1 and CDR2 sequences are LNHDA and SQIVND (reference sequence). The CDR3 contains 16 residues. The V and J ends lost 9 bases and 5 bases, in that order; junction bases with no gene match: 11. CDR3 region: CASHPGLAGIGDTQYF. DNA of the CDR3: TGTGCCAGCCATCCGGGACTAGCGGGAATAGGAGATACGCAGTATTTT.

V gene TRBV4-3 combines with J gene TRBJ1-6, with D uncertain. V was trimmed by 4 bases and J by 3 bases, leaving 13 bases between them. This CDR3 has 16 residues. Germline assignment: CDR1 LGHNA and CDR2 YSLEER. CDR3 DNA: TGCGCCAGCAGCCCCATTCCTTCTAGCTATAATTCACCCCTCCACTTT. Translation gives CASSPIPSSYNSPLHF.

This chain joins TRBV2 and TRBJ1-2; 7 positions match TRBD1. The V gene's germline CDR1 is SNHLY and CDR2 FYNNEI. The V segment lost 2 bases and the J segment 6 bases; nucleotides outside the gene matches: 9. The CDR3 has 15 amino acids. CDR3 nucleotide sequence: TGTGCCAGCAGTGAACAGGGGGTTTCAGCCCATGGCTACACCTTC. This sequence encodes CASSEQGVSAHGYTF.

CDR3 in amino acids: CASSLDGSYEQYF. CDR3 DNA sequence: TGTGCCAGTAGTCTCGACGGGTCCTACGAGCAGTACTTC. The genes are TRBV19 and TRBJ2-7; no definite D call. Trimming took 5 bases from V and 1 from J, leaving 9 bases between them. The CDR3 totals 13 residues. Looked up from germline, CDR1 is LNHDA and CDR2 is SQIVND (reference sequence).

CDR3 sequence: CATGGGESYGYTF. In DNA form, the CDR3 reads TGTGCCACCGGAGGAGGGGAGAGCTATGGCTACACCTTC. The chain links TRBV5-4 to TRBJ1-2; maybe TRBD1 (5 bases). Trimming removed 9 bases at V and 4 bases at J, with 16 bases between. Germline CDR1 is SGHNT and CDR2 is YYREEE (reference sequence). This CDR3 contains 13 residues.

V and J are TRBV6-6 and TRBJ2-7; 7 nucleotides match TRBD1. The length of the CDR3 is 14 residues. Germline V lookup: CDR1 MNHNY, CDR2 SVGAGI (reference sequence). With V trimmed by 4 bases and J by 1 base, 4 bases remained unmatched. For the CDR3, the DNA is TGTGCCAGCAGTTTCTTACAGGGGTCCTACGAGCAGTACTTC. Translated, it gives CASSFLQGSYEQYF.

This clone turned up a few times. The sample holds other DNA sequences that translate to the same CDR3. The rearrangement links TRBV5-1 to TRBJ1-2; tentatively, D is TRBD1 (6 bases). CDR1 is SGHRS, CDR2 YFSETQ, per germline. Trimming took off 0 bases at V and 3 bases at J, with 6 bases between the two ends. The length of the CDR3 is 13 residues. The chain's CDR3 is CASSLGQDYGYTF. The DNA for the CDR3 is TGCGCCAGCAGCTTGGGACAGGACTATGGCTACACCTTC.

The chain links TRBV5-4 to TRBJ2-2; tentative D call: TRBD1 (6 bases). V was shortened by 1 base and J by 4 bases, with 11 bases between the two germline ends. CDR3 size: 15 residues. CDR1 and CDR2 from the germline V gene are SGHNT and YYREEE (reference sequence). In nucleotides, the CDR3 is TGTGCCAGCAGCTTGTCGGCAGGGGCCACCGGGGAGCTGTTTTTT. It yields the protein CASSLSAGATGELFF. Complete variable domain (other parts from reference TRBV5-4 and TRBJ2-2): ETGVTQSPTHLIKTRGQQVTLRCSSQSGHNTVSWYQQALGQGPQFIFQYYREEENGRGNFPPRFSGLQFPNYSSELNVNALELDDSALYLCASSLSAGATGELFFGEGSRLTVL.

This chain uses TRBV5-1 with TRBJ2-5, with 9 bases identical to TRBD2. This CDR3 contains 16 residues. Germline CDR1 and CDR2: SGHRS and YFSETQ. After removal of 6 bases from V and 4 bases from J, the junction contained 13 bases not matched to a gene. The CDR3 reads CASNPPGTSTGETQYF. The CDR3 DNA reads as TGCGCCAGCAACCCTCCCGGGACTAGCACCGGAGAGACCCAGTACTTC.

This clone was seen more than once but under ten times. V gene TRBV10-1 combines with J gene TRBJ2-5; 8 bases map to TRBD2. Trimming removed 2 bases from V and 7 bases from J; junction bases left unmatched: 9. The CDR3 runs 15 residues. Germline V CDR1 and CDR2: WNHNN, SYGVQD (reference sequence). The CDR3 DNA sequence: TGCGCCAGCAGTGAGGCGGCCGGACGGGGGGGGACCCAGTACTTC. Translation gives CASSEAAGRGGTQYF.

This clone appeared a single time. This rearrangement joins TRBV27 to TRBJ2-2; D is perhaps TRBD2 (6 bases). Per the germline V gene, CDR1 is MNHEY and CDR2 is SMNVEV (reference sequence). V gave up 3 bases and J gave up 3 bases, with 11 bases separating them. This CDR3 is built from 15 residues. The CDR3 sequence is CASSFSGSYTGELFF. The CDR3 DNA reads as TGTGCCAGCAGTTTCTCCGGGAGTTACACCGGGGAGCTGTTTTTT.

The V and J genes are TRBV21-1 and TRBJ2-7; the table's D call of TRBD1 was not tested on the DNA. TRBV21-1 is designated a pseudogene. This CDR3 contains 21 residues. The CDR3 nucleotides are TGTGCCAGCAGTTATAAAAGGGTGGACGTCGGTCCGGAGTGGGGGCCCTACGAGCAGTACTTC. Translating gives CASSYKRVDVGPEWGPYEQYF.

V and J are TRBV27 and TRBJ2-7; weak D call: TRBD1 (6 bases). The germline gives CDR1 MNHEY, CDR2 SMNVEV (reference sequence). Deletions cut 5 bases from V and 0 bases from J, with 14 bases between. The CDR3 length is 15 residues. The CDR3 reads CASSTRGRSSYEQYF. CDR3 nucleotides: TGTGCCAGCAGTACCAGGGGTCGGAGCTCCTACGAGCAGTACTTC.

The count of this clone is one. V is TRBV11-2 and J is TRBJ2-7; TRBD1 matches at 10 bases. This CDR3 is 17 amino acids long. The germline CDR1 and CDR2 sequences are SGHAT and FQNNGV. After removal of 5 bases from V and 2 bases from J, the junction contained 12 bases not matched to a gene. CDR3 bases: TGTGCCAGCAGCCCAATCGACAGGGGGCGCCGGGCCTACGAGCAGTACTTC. Its translation is CASSPIDRGRRAYEQYF.